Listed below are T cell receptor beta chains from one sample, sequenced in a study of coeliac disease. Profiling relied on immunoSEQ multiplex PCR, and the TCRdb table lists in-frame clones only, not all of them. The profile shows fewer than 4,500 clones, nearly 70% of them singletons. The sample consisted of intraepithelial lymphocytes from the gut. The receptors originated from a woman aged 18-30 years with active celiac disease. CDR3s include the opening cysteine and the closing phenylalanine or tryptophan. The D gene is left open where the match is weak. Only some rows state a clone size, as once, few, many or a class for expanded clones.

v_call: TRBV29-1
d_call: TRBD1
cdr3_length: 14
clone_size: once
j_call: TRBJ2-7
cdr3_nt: TGCAGCGTTTCCGGGACAGGGGAAACCTACGAGCAGTACTTC
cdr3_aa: CSVSGTGETYEQYF

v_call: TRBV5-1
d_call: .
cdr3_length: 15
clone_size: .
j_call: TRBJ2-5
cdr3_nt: TGCGCCAGCAGCTTGGATACGGGAGAGGAGGAGACCCAGTACTTC
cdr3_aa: CASSLDTGEEETQYF

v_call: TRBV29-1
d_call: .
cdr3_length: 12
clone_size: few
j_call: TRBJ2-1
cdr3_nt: TGCAGCGTTGCTGACGGGGGACCAGTCCTATTCTTC
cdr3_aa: CSVADGGPVLFF

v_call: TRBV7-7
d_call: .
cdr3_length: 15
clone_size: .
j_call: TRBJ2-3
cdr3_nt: TGTGCTAGCAGCCTCCGGGACCGGGGGTTGTCGACGCAGTATTTT
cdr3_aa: CASSLRDRGLSTQYF

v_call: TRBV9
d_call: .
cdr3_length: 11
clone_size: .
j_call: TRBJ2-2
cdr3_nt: TGTGCCAGCAGCGATTACGGGGAGCTGTTTTTT
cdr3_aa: CASSDYGELFF

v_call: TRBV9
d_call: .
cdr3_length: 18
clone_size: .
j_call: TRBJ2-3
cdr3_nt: TGTGCCAGCAGCGTAGCCCCGACATACCTTACTAGCTCGGATACGCAGTATTTT
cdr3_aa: CASSVAPTYLTSSDTQYF

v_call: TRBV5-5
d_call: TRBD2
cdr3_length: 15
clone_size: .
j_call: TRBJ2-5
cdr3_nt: TGTGCCAGCAGCTTGGACGTGGGAGGGCGGGAGACCCAGTACTTC
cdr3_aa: CASSLDVGGRETQYF

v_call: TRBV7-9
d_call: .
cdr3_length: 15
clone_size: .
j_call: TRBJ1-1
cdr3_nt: TGTGCCAGCAGCTTAGGAGGTCAGCTGAACACTGAAGCTTTCTTT
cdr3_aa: CASSLGGQLNTEAFF

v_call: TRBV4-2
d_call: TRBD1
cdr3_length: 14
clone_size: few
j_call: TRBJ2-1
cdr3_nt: TGTGCCAGCAGCCAAGAAGATGGGGGGACAGGGCAGTTCTTC
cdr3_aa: CASSQEDGGTGQFF

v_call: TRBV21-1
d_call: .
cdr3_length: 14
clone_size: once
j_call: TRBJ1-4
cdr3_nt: TGTGCCAGCAGCAAAGGGGGAGGACGGGCAAAACTGTTTTTT
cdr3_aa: CASSKGGGRAKLFF

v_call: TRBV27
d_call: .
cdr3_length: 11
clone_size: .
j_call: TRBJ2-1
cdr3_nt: TGTGCCAGCAGTTTACAGGGAGAGCAGTTCTTC
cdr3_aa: CASSLQGEQFF

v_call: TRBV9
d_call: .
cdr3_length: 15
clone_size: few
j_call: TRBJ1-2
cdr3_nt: TGTGCCACCGGGTCGACTGACAGCCCTCTTTATGGCTACACCTTC
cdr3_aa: CATGSTDSPLYGYTF

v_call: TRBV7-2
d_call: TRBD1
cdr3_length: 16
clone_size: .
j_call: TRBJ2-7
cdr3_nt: TGTGCCAGCAGCAAAGACAGGGGCTTCACTGGGTACGAGCAGTACTTC
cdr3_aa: CASSKDRGFTGYEQYF